This T cell receptor (beta chain) derives from a study of blood T cell repertoires in COVID-19. In the original processing: It was from reference gene primer amplification that nucleated cell counts were estimated. Clones were read by immunoSEQ multiplex PCR, and TCRdb kept only the in-frame ones, dropping some. V and J calls and clone size are as listed in that table; D and trimming were resolved from the DNA. The repertoire holds 400,000 or so clones, with about nine tenths as singletons. The specimen was peripheral blood. This receptor was obtained from a middle-aged woman with COVID-19, enrolled during active disease.

CDR3 protein: CASSQVRQGLEAFF. CDR3 coding DNA: TGTGCCAGCAGCCAAGTTAGACAGGGGCTTGAAGCTTTCTTT. The chain combines TRBV14 with TRBJ1-1; TRBD1 aligns across 8 bases. The CDR3 extends over 14 amino acids. The germline V gene has CDR1 SGHDN and CDR2 FVKESK. Trimming cost V 1 base and J 7 bases; bases outside gene matches: 5. Using reference TRBV14 and TRBJ1-1 for the parts outside the CDR3, the full variable domain is EAGVTQFPSHSVIEKGQTVTLRCDPISGHDNLYWYRRVMGKEIKFLLHFVKESKQDESGMPNNRFLAERTGGTYSTLKVQPAELEDSGVYFCASSQVRQGLEAFFGQGTRLTVV.